The present TCR beta chain was sequenced within a study of blood T cell repertoires in COVID-19. Study-level background: From the United States, Italy and Spain came samples of acute and convalescent COVID-19. PBMCs, B-cell-depleted T cells, or T cells were the source of the cDNA or gDNA that made up the material.

As originally analysed: Amplification of reference gene primers was used by the study to estimate nucleated cell counts. Here immunoSEQ multiplex PCR was the method, and the copy in TCRdb shows in-frame clones only, minus some. The V and J calls and clone size were taken over from that table, and D and trimming were inferred from the DNA. The sample carries fewer than 250,000 clones, 80% to 95% recorded once. The ends lost 1 base at V and 2 bases at J; junction bases unmatched: 5. Germline V lookup: CDR1 SGHNT, CDR2 YENEEA. This CDR3 comprises 17 residues. Seattle patients were enrolled while actively infected and followed longitudinally.

The sequenced material came from peripheral blood. The receptor's source is a man aged 25-45 years with COVID-19, enrolled during active disease. The chain recombines TRBV11-3 with TRBJ2-3; the match to TRBD2 covers 11 bases. The DNA for the CDR3 is TGTGCCAGCAGCTTAGGCCTAGCGGGGGGAAACACAGATACGCAGTATTTT. It translates to CASSLGLAGGNTDTQYF. The whole variable domain, filled in from reference TRBV11-3 and TRBJ2-3, reads EAGVVQSPRYKIIEKKQPVAFWCNPISGHNTLYWYLQNLGQGPELLIRYENEEAVDDSQLPKDRFSAERLKGVDSTLKIQPAELGDSAVYLCASSLGLAGGNTDTQYFGPGTRLTVL.